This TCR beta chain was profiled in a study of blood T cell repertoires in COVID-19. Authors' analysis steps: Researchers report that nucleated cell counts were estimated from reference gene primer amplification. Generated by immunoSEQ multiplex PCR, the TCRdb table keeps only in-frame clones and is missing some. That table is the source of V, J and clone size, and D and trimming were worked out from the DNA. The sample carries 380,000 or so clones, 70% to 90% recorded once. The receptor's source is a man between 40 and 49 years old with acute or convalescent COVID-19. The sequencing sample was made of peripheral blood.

The CDR3 spells CASGGSSYNSPLHF. Here the CDR3 DNA reads TGTGCCAGCGGGGGCAGCTCCTATAATTCACCCCTCCACTTT. V gene TRBV6-5 combines with J gene TRBJ1-6, with a weak D call TRBD1 (6 bases). The CDR3 covers 14 residues. V lost 8 bases and J 0 bases, leaving 8 bases between the germline ends. Germline V gives CDR1 MNHEY, CDR2 SVGAGI.